This record covers a single T cell receptor (beta chain). The CDR3 length is 14 residues. The ends were cut back, 5 bases at V and 3 bases at J, with 14 bases in the middle. The germline CDR1 and CDR2 sequences are DFQATT and SNEGSKA (reference sequence). The data were taken from a study of neurological immune-mediated disorders. TCRdb called the 5' RACE reads again in MiXCR, with one record for every CDR3 protein. The sample yields fewer than 11,000 distinct CDR3 sequences, roughly 20% seen once. The sample consisted of CD8+ T cells from blood. V is TRBV20-1 and J is TRBJ2-1; maybe TRBD2 (6 bases). This receptor was identified in a woman in her sixties with HTLV-1-associated myelopathy (HAM/TSP). CDR3 protein: CSAGLGGIYNEQFF. CDR3 DNA: TGCAGTGCTGGCCTCGGGGGTATCTACAATGAGCAGTTCTTC.